These 10 T cell receptor beta chains were sequenced from one sample in a study of a mutant IDH1 vaccine in newly diagnosed glioma. Time point in this sample: week 5, during vaccination. Alongside topical imiquimod, each dose of vaccine comprised 300 ug of mutant IDH1 20-mer peptide. Their antigens remain unidentified. The repertoire was sequenced with immunoSEQ multiplex PCR; TCRdb's copy has only in-frame clones and lacks some. The sample contains over 55,000 clones, around 82% of which appear only once. The sequences come from PBMCs, collected from a glioma patient whose treatment included an IDH1 peptide vaccine. The receptor source for this set is a woman between 18 and 30 years old with glioma. Some clones in this sample may be carry-over from other donors' samples.

V usage is TRBV19 and J usage is TRBJ1-4; 9 nucleotides match TRBD1. CDR3 size: 13 residues. Germline values: CDR1 LNHDA, CDR2 SQIVND (reference sequence). V lost 7 bases, J lost 6 bases, and 3 bases stayed unmatched. CDR3 residues: CASTGTGYEKLFF. The CDR3 nucleotides read TGTGCCAGTACTGGGACAGGGTATGAAAAACTGTTTTTT.

The gene calls are TRBV5-1 and TRBJ2-5, with D perhaps being TRBD1 or TRBD2 (6 bases each). Germline-derived CDR1 and CDR2 are SGHRS and YFSETQ. Trimming cost V 4 bases and J 1 base, with 14 bases left between them. This CDR3 is 15 amino acids long. In DNA form, the CDR3 reads TGCGCCAGCAGCGTAAGGGGGGCGCTCCAAGAGACCCAGTACTTC. Protein: CASSVRGALQETQYF.

The sample holds one count of this clone. The rearrangement links TRBV7-8 to TRBJ2-7; TRBD2 agrees at 8 bases. With V trimmed by 1 base and J by 7 bases, 9 bases remained unmatched. The CDR3 is 15 amino acids. Germline CDR1 reads SGHVS; CDR2 reads FQNEAQ. DNA of the CDR3: TGTGCCAGCAGCTTAGGTGGGACTAGGATGAAAGAGCAGTACTTC. It specifies CASSLGGTRMKEQYF.

Only a few counts were recorded for this clone. The rearrangement uses TRBV29-1 and TRBJ1-2, with TRBD1 as a possible D gene (6 bases). The CDR3 has 12 amino acids. Germline CDR1 and CDR2: SQVTM and ANQGSEA. V gave up 4 bases and J gave up 10 bases, with 16 bases separating them. CDR3 in amino acids: CSVVTGTVIYTF. For the CDR3, the DNA is TGCAGCGTTGTAACAGGGACGGTGATCTACACCTTC.

This clone has just a few counts. V gene TRBV12-5 combines with J gene TRBJ1-2; D unclear. V shed 4 bases and J shed 4 bases, with 10 bases lying between them. This CDR3 has 13 residues. Germline lookup yields CDR1 LGHNT and CDR2 FRNRAP. The CDR3 protein is CASGSGGPYGYTF. As DNA, the CDR3 is TGTGCTAGTGGTTCGGGCGGACCCTATGGCTACACCTTC.

The V gene is TRBV29-1, the J gene TRBJ1-1, with 7 bases that match TRBD1. Germline V gene lookup returns CDR1 SQVTM and CDR2 ANQGSEA. The CDR3 has 15 amino acids. V was pared by 2 bases and J by 3 bases, with 9 bases of the junction left unmatched. The CDR3 sequence is CSVESLGRGYTEAFF. As DNA, the CDR3 is TGCAGCGTTGAATCCTTGGGCAGGGGGTACACTGAAGCTTTCTTT.

The rearrangement uses TRBV7-9 and TRBJ1-5; D not resolved. V shed 1 base and J shed 2 bases, with 3 bases lying between them. The CDR3 runs 13 residues. The V gene's germline CDR1 is SEHNR and CDR2 FQNEAQ (reference sequence). The CDR3 region is CASSLDGNQPQHF. CDR3 bases: TGTGCCAGCAGCTTAGATGGCAATCAGCCCCAGCATTTT. The full variable domain, rest sourced from reference TRBV7-9 and TRBJ1-5, is DTGVSQNPRHKITKRGQNVTFRCDPISEHNRLYWYRQTLGQGPEFLTYFQNEAQLEKSRLLSDRFSAERPKGSFSTLEIQRTEQGDSAMYLCASSLDGNQPQHFGDGTRLSIL.

The CDR3 bases are TGTGCCAGCACCAGACGGGGGCTCCACTCTATGAACACTGAAGCTTTCTTT. This codes for CASTRRGLHSMNTEAFF. This chain connects TRBV5-5 to TRBJ1-1; weak D call: TRBD1 (6 bases). The CDR3 spans 17 residues. Trimming left V 6 bases short and J 0 bases short, with 21 bases between. Germline CDR1 SGHKS, CDR2 YYEKEE (reference sequence).

This chain joins TRBV27 and TRBJ1-1, with D perhaps matching TRBD1 (5 bases). CDR3 length: 14 amino acids. V lost 3 bases and J 5 bases, leaving 13 bases between the germline ends. Germline V gene data show CDR1 as MNHEY and CDR2 as SMNVEV (reference sequence). The CDR3 loop is CASSLGPGGTEAFF. The CDR3 bases are TGTGCCAGCAGTTTGGGGCCAGGAGGGACTGAAGCTTTCTTT.

The chain links TRBV7-9 to TRBJ2-2; no firm D call. This CDR3 has 13 residues. V lost 8 bases and J lost 7, with 14 bases in between. Germline CDR1 is SEHNR and CDR2 is FQNEAQ (reference sequence). Here the CDR3 reads CASVRIDDGELFF. The CDR3 nucleotides are TGTGCCAGCGTCCGAATCGACGACGGGGAGCTGTTTTTT.